This passage covers 4 T cell receptor beta chains from one sample sequenced in a study of post-analysis software for immune sequencing data. Study-level findings and limits: Among 4 or 5 TRBV segments more frequent in patients than controls were TRBV5-6, TRBV5-1 and TRBV20-1.

Built from TCR beta cDNA, the libraries had unique molecular identifiers in them. TCRdb ran MiXCR on the PCR reads and lists one entry per CDR3 protein. The sample yields 500,000 to 600,000 distinct CDR3 sequences, around 40% seen once. No antigen has been identified for these receptors. Sequencing was done on a sample of blood. All receptors derive from a girl aged 10-17 years with multiple sclerosis.

This clonotype was seen a few times. The chain employs TRBV11-2 and TRBJ2-5, with D possibly being TRBD2 (6 bases). The J call may be faulty, since TRBJ2-4 better matches the DNA end. CDR3 length: 16 residues. CDR1 and CDR2 from the germline V gene are SGHAT and FQNNGV. CDR3 sequence (DNA): TGTGCCAGCAGCCGGGGTGCGGGGCCCACCCGGGGCATTCAGTACTTC. This translates into CASSRGAGPTRGIQYF.

The genes are TRBV3-1 and TRBJ1-1; D is possibly TRBD1 (5 bases). The V end lost 7 bases, the J end lost 3 bases, and 12 bases lay between the germline ends. The CDR3 is 13 amino acids. CDR1 and CDR2 (germline): LGHDT, YNNKEL (reference sequence). In DNA, the CDR3 is TGTGCCAGCAAGCTCCAGGGTTACACTGAAGCTTTCTTT. Translating it yields CASKLQGYTEAFF. Looking up the rest from reference TRBV3-1 and TRBJ1-1 gives the full variable domain: DTAVSQTPKYLVTQMGNDKSIKCEQNLGHDTMYWYKQDSKKFLKIMFSYNNKELIINETVPNRFSPKSPDKAHLNLHINSLELGDSAVYFCASKLQGYTEAFFGQGTRLTVV.

The chain employs TRBV6-5 and TRBJ2-1, with 7 bases fitting TRBD2. In germline, CDR1 is MNHEY, CDR2 SVGAGI. The CDR3 runs to 18 residues. J gave up 0 bases and V 0 bases, and 8 bases lay outside the gene matches. The CDR3 loop reads CASSYSHIAGLSYNEQFF. The CDR3 coding sequence is TGTGCCAGCAGTTACTCACACATAGCGGGCCTCTCCTACAATGAGCAGTTCTTC.

Remarks on this clonotype: This likely comes from a read error, as the CDR3 has no conserved phenylalanine or tryptophan at its end. Because the CDR3's place on the DNA is in doubt, the DNA is left out and the CDR3 is given as listed by TCRdb. The gene calls are TRBV2 and TRBJ2-1; the table's D call, TRBD1, was not checked against the DNA. Per the germline V gene, CDR1 is SNHLY and CDR2 is FYNNEI. The CDR3 region is 17 residues in length, termini included. CDR3 amino acids: CASSGDIGSSYGYTFGS.